The 25 T cell receptor beta chains listed next were all sequenced from one sample in a study of blood T cell repertoires in COVID-19. Data came from immunoSEQ multiplex PCR; TCRdb stores just in-frame clones and leaves some out. The data show roughly 300,000 clones, 65% to 90% seen once. The sample comprised PBMCs or T cells enriched from blood (not recorded which). All receptors come from a man younger than 45 who had recovered from COVID-19.

There are a few counts of this clone. The CDR3 protein is CASTLGQQSGGYTF. The CDR3, as DNA: TGTGCCAGCACCCTGGGACAGCAGAGCGGTGGCTACACCTTC. V usage is TRBV28 and J usage is TRBJ1-2; 7 positions match TRBD1. The CDR3 runs to 14 residues. The germline V gene has CDR1 MDHEN and CDR2 SYDVKM. V trimming: 7 bases; J trimming: 7 bases; junction bases outside the gene matches: 12.

The J gene is TRBJ1-5, the V gene TRBV6-5, with no clear D. The CDR3 spans 15 residues. Trimming removed 6 bases from V and 7 bases from J, with 19 bases in between. Germline V gene data show CDR1 as MNHEY and CDR2 as SVGAGI. CDR3 nucleotides: TGTGCCAGCAGCGGACTACGGACGGAGAAGCAGCCCCAGCATTTT. Translated, it gives CASSGLRTEKQPQHF.

The V call is TRBV15, the J call TRBJ2-1, with D possibly matching TRBD2 (5 bases). This CDR3 has 13 amino acids. The V end lost 5 bases, the J end lost 7 bases, and 12 bases lay between the germline ends. Germline V gene lookup returns CDR1 LNHNV and CDR2 YYDKDF (reference sequence). For the CDR3, the DNA is TGTGCCACCAGCGCTAGCCAGAGAAATGAGCAGTTCTTC. Encoded protein: CATSASQRNEQFF.

The J gene is TRBJ1-1, the V gene TRBV30; 9 positions agree with TRBD1. With V trimmed by 5 bases and J by 0 bases, 1 base remained unmatched. The CDR3 length is 13 residues. Germline V gene sequence: CDR1 GTSNPN, CDR2 SVGIG (reference sequence). The CDR3 nucleotides read TGTGCCTGGGGACAGGGGCTGAACACTGAAGCTTTCTTT. Its translation: CAWGQGLNTEAFF.

The chain links TRBV18 to TRBJ2-5; D might be TRBD2 (5 bases). The CDR3 is 14 amino acids. V lost 3 bases and J lost 5, with 13 bases in between. Germline CDR1 is KGHSH and CDR2 is LQKENI. The CDR3 protein is CASSPGSGGETQYF. The CDR3 DNA sequence: TGTGCCAGCTCACCCGGGTCTGGAGGCGAGACCCAGTACTTC.

V is TRBV12-3 or TRBV12-4 and J is TRBJ1-1, with D tentatively TRBD1 (5 bases). The CDR3 is 13 residues long. Deletions cut 6 bases from V and 11 bases from J, with 19 bases between. CDR3 residues: CASSQGEGFSAFF. In nucleotides, the CDR3 is TGTGCCAGCAGCCAAGGGGAGGGTTTTAGTGCTTTCTTT.

This chain connects TRBV27 to TRBJ1-2, with TRBD1 as a possible D gene (5 bases). V was shortened by 8 bases and J by 4 bases, with 14 bases between the two germline ends. This CDR3 region has 13 residues. CDR1 is MNHEY, CDR2 SMNVEV, per germline (reference sequence). CDR3 in amino acids: CASRRSRAYGYTF. Here the CDR3 DNA reads TGTGCCAGCCGTAGGTCCAGGGCCTATGGCTACACCTTC.

The chain is built from TRBV19 and TRBJ2-7; D may be TRBD1 (5 bases). Trimming stripped 0 bases from V and 3 bases from J, with 15 bases between. The CDR3 is made up of 16 amino acids. Germline CDR1 and CDR2: LNHDA and SQIVND (reference sequence). The CDR3 reads CASSIDQVTGDYEQYF. DNA for the CDR3: TGTGCCAGTAGTATAGATCAGGTAACAGGTGACTACGAGCAGTACTTC. Based on the CDR3 plus reference TRBV19 and TRBJ2-7, the full variable domain is DGGITQSPKYLFRKEGQNVTLSCEQNLNHDAMYWYRQDPGQGLRLIYYSQIVNDFQKGDIAEGYSVSREKKESFPLTVTSAQKNPTAFYLCASSIDQVTGDYEQYFGPGTRLTVT.

The chain joins TRBV10-3 to TRBJ1-1; D gene uncertain. The CDR3 runs 12 residues. Germline V gene data show CDR1 as ENHRY and CDR2 as SYGVKD. Deletions cut 5 bases from V and 5 bases from J, with 9 bases between. CDR3 in amino acids: CAISREGTEAFF. CDR3 DNA sequence: TGTGCCATCAGTAGGGAGGGAACTGAAGCTTTCTTT.

This clone showed up just a few times. The chain joins TRBV6-6 to TRBJ1-6; possible D gene TRBD1, 6 bases. The CDR3 length is 16 residues. V lost 7 bases to trimming and J lost 3 bases, with 16 bases between them. The germline gives CDR1 MNHNY, CDR2 SVGAGI (reference sequence). CDR3 in amino acids: CASISPGGGYNSPLHF. CDR3 nucleotide sequence: TGTGCCAGCATCTCCCCGGGAGGGGGCTATAATTCACCCCTCCACTTT.

The chain uses TRBV1 and TRBJ2-1; the table's D call, TRBD2, has no DNA check behind it. TRBV1 is a pseudogene locus. This CDR3 comprises 12 residues. The CDR3 is CTSRPLAGEQFF. CDR3 nucleotide sequence: TGCACCAGCAGGCCCTTGGCGGGGGAGCAGTTCTTC.

The genes are TRBV6-2 or TRBV6-3 and TRBJ2-7; maybe TRBD1 (5 bases). V was cut by 2 bases and J by 7 bases, with 15 bases left in between. This CDR3 comprises 14 residues. Germline CDR1 MNHEY, CDR2 SVGEGT. CDR3 coding DNA: TGTGCCAGCAGTTACGGTATCCAGGGTGGAGAGCAGTACTTC. The encoded protein is CASSYGIQGGEQYF.

V and J are TRBV30 and TRBJ1-6, with D maybe TRBD1 (5 bases). This CDR3 spans 15 amino acids. Germline V CDR1 and CDR2: GTSNPN, SVGIG (reference sequence). The V end was cut by 1 base, the J end by 12 bases, with 19 bases between. As DNA, the CDR3 is TGTGCCTGGAGTGGAGCCCCCCGCGGGAGGGGACCCCTCCACTTT. Its translation is CAWSGAPRGRGPLHF.

This clone has a handful of counts. The chain has TRBV18 and TRBJ1-5, with 7 bases that match TRBD1. This CDR3 has 18 amino acids. In germline, CDR1 is KGHSH, CDR2 LQKENI. Losses at the gene ends were 8 bases for V and 3 bases for J; bases not matched to a gene: 19. The CDR3 DNA reads as TGTGCCAGCCCTGAAAATTACAGGGGCCAGGGGTCCAATCAGCCCCAGCATTTT. Translated, it gives CASPENYRGQGSNQPQHF.

The chain is built from TRBV6-5 and TRBJ2-2; 8 bases are shared with TRBD2. V gave up 8 bases and J gave up 2 bases; unmatched junction bases: 4. Germline V CDR1 and CDR2: MNHEY, SVGAGI. CDR3 length: 14 residues. The CDR3 nucleotides are TGTGCCAGCCGGGGGGGGGCTAACACCGGGGAGCTGTTTTTT. This sequence encodes CASRGGANTGELFF.

The J gene is TRBJ1-1, the V gene TRBV5-6; 11 nucleotides match TRBD1. The trim removed 4 bases at V and 5 bases at J, leaving 4 bases unmatched. This CDR3 is 14 amino acids long. CDR1 is SGHDT, CDR2 YYEEEE, per germline. In DNA, the CDR3 is TGTGCCAGCAGCCCGGGACAGGGGGGGACTGAAGCTTTCTTT. Its protein product is CASSPGQGGTEAFF. The full variable domain, its missing parts supplied by reference TRBV5-6 and TRBJ1-1, is DAGVTQSPTHLIKTRGQQVTLRCSPKSGHDTVSWYQQALGQGPQFIFQYYEEEERQRGNFPDRFSGHQFPNYSSELNVNALLLGDSALYLCASSPGQGGTEAFFGQGTRLTVV.

The chain links TRBV5-1 to TRBJ2-2; 8 positions agree with TRBD2. The V and J ends lost 4 bases and 1 base, in that order; junction bases with no gene match: 6. The germline gives CDR1 SGHRS, CDR2 YFSETQ. CDR3 length: 16 amino acids. The CDR3 DNA sequence: TGCGCCAGCAGCATGGGGCTAGCGGGGAACACCGGGGAGCTGTTTTTT. This sequence encodes CASSMGLAGNTGELFF.

V and J are TRBV7-2 and TRBJ2-2; D unclear. The CDR3 length is 16 residues. Germline V gives CDR1 SGHTA, CDR2 FQGNSA. The V gene lost 5 bases and the J gene lost 1 base, with 14 bases spanning the gap. The CDR3 is CASSARPYRNTGELFF. CDR3 nucleotide sequence: TGTGCCAGCAGCGCCAGACCTTACAGGAACACCGGGGAGCTGTTTTTT. Filled out from reference TRBV7-2 and TRBJ2-2, the complete variable domain reads GAGVSQSPSNKVTEKGKDVELRCDPISGHTALYWYRQSLGQGLEFLIYFQGNSAPDKSGLPSDRFSAERTGGSVSTLTIQRTQQEDSAVYLCASSARPYRNTGELFFGEGSRLTVL.

The chain links TRBV29-1 to TRBJ1-4; TRBD1 matches at 10 bases. The CDR3 totals 13 residues. Per germline, CDR1 SQVTM and CDR2 ANQGSEA. The J segment lost 8 bases and the V segment lost 6 bases, leaving 6 bases of the junction unmatched. CDR3 sequence (DNA): TGCAGCGTGAGACAGGGGGCGGGAGAAAAACTGTTTTTT. This encodes CSVRQGAGEKLFF.

This clone was seen only once. The gene calls are TRBV10-3 and TRBJ1-1; no firm D call. Between the trimmed V and J ends, which lost 7 bases and 5 bases, there was a span of 11 bases. Germline V CDR1 and CDR2: ENHRY, SYGVKD. The CDR3 covers 12 residues. CDR3 residues: CAIKGGGTEAFF. In DNA form, the CDR3 reads TGTGCCATCAAAGGAGGAGGGACTGAAGCTTTCTTT.

The chain joins TRBV10-2 to TRBJ1-2; no firm D call. Germline loops: CDR1 WSHSY, CDR2 SAAADI. With 4 bases removed from V and 4 bases from J, the gap between germline ends came to 7 bases. This CDR3 contains 12 residues. This chain's CDR3 is CASSGQAYGYTF. DNA of the CDR3: TGCGCCAGCAGTGGTCAGGCCTATGGCTACACCTTC.

The chain links TRBV5-1 to TRBJ2-4, with D maybe TRBD2 (7 bases). The germline gives CDR1 SGHRS, CDR2 YFSETQ. V lost 6 bases, J lost 6 bases, and 10 bases lay in between. This CDR3 is built from 12 residues. The CDR3 here is CASKGEGNIQYF. The CDR3 DNA reads TGCGCCAGCAAGGGGGAGGGAAACATTCAGTACTTC.

The V call is TRBV20-1, the J call TRBJ2-1, with 14 bases fitting TRBD2. The germline V gene has CDR1 DFQATT and CDR2 SNEGSKA (reference sequence). The CDR3 runs to 18 residues. V shed 3 bases, J shed 2 bases, and the junction held 9 bases outside the gene matches. The CDR3 spells CSASGTSGSWGPYNEQFF. The CDR3 DNA reads as TGCAGTGCTAGTGGGACTAGCGGGAGTTGGGGGCCCTACAATGAGCAGTTCTTC.

CDR3 nucleotides: TGTGCCAGCAGTTTTCAGGGCCGGGAAGCTTTCTTT. It encodes CASSFQGREAFF. The chain couples TRBV2 to TRBJ1-1, with D tentatively TRBD1 (5 bases). The CDR3 runs to 12 residues. V was cut by 5 bases and J by 8 bases, with 12 bases left in between. Per the germline V gene, CDR1 is SNHLY and CDR2 is FYNNEI. The variable domain in full, completed from reference TRBV2 and TRBJ1-1, reads EPEVTQTPSHQVTQMGQEVILRCVPISNHLYFYWYRQILGQKVEFLVSFYNNEISEKSEIFDDQFSVERPDGSNFTLKIRSTKLEDSAMYFCASSFQGREAFFGQGTRLTVV.

The chain combines TRBV5-1 with TRBJ2-2; no reliable D call. Trimming took 1 base from V and 0 from J, leaving 7 bases between them. The CDR3 runs 15 residues. The germline V gene encodes CDR1 SGHRS and CDR2 YFSETQ. In DNA, the CDR3 is TGCGCCAGCAGCTTGCAGCTAGCGAACACCGGGGAGCTGTTTTTT. Encoded protein: CASSLQLANTGELFF.